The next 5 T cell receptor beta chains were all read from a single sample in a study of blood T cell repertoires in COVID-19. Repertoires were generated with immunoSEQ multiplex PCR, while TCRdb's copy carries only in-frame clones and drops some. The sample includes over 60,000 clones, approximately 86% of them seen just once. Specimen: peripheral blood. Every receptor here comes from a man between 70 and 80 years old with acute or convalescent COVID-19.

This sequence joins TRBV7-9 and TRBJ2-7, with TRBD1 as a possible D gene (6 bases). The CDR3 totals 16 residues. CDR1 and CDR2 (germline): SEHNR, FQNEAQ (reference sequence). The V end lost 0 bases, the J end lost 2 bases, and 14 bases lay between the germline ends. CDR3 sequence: CASSLAHGQPAYEQYF. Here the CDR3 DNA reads TGTGCCAGCAGCTTAGCCCACGGACAGCCCGCCTACGAGCAGTACTTC.

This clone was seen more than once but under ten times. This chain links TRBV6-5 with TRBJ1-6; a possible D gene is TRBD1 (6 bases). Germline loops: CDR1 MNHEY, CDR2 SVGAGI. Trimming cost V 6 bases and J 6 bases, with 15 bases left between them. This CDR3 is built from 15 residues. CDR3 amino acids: CASRTKGVTNSPLHF. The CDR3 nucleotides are TGTGCCAGCAGAACAAAGGGGGTAACTAATTCACCCCTCCACTTT.

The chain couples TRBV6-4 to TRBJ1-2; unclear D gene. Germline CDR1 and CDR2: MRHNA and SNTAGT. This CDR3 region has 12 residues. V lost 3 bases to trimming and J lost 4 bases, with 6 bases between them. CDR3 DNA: TGTGCCAGCAGTGAACGAGTCTATGGCTACACCTTC. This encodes CASSERVYGYTF.

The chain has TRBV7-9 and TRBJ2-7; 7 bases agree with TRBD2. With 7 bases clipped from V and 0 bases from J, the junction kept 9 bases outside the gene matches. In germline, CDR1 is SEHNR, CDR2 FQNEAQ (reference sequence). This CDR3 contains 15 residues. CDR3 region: CASTHSGRTSYEQYF. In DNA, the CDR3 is TGTGCCAGCACCCACTCCGGGAGGACCTCCTACGAGCAGTACTTC. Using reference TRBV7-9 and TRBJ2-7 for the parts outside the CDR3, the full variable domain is DTGVSQNPRHKITKRGQNVTFRCDPISEHNRLYWYRQTLGQGPEFLTYFQNEAQLEKSRLLSDRFSAERPKGSFSTLEIQRTEQGDSAMYLCASTHSGRTSYEQYFGPGTRLTVT.

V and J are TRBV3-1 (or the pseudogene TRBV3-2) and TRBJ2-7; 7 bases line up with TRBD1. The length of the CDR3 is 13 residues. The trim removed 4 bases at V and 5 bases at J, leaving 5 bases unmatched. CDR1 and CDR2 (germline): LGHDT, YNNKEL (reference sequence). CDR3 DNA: TGTGCCAGCAGCCCGGACAGGTTCAACGAGCAGTACTTC. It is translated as CASSPDRFNEQYF.